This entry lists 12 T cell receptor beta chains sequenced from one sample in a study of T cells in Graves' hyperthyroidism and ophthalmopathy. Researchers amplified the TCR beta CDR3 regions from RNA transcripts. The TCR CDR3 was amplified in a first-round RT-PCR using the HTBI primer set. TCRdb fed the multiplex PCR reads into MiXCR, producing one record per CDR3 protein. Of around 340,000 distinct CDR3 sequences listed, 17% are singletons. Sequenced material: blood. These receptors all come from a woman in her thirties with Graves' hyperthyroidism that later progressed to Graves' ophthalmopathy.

The CDR3 sequence is CASSSDTTPYEQYF. The DNA of the CDR3 is TGTGCCAGTAGTTCTGACACGACTCCCTACGAGCAGTACTTC. This chain connects TRBV19 to TRBJ2-7; D is undetermined. V gave up 5 bases and J gave up 2 bases, with 13 bases separating them. This CDR3 region has 14 residues. The germline CDR1 and CDR2 sequences are LNHDA and SQIVND (reference sequence). Filled out from reference TRBV19 and TRBJ2-7, the complete variable domain reads DGGITQSPKYLFRKEGQNVTLSCEQNLNHDAMYWYRQDPGQGLRLIYYSQIVNDFQKGDIAEGYSVSREKKESFPLTVTSAQKNPTAFYLCASSSDTTPYEQYFGPGTRLTVT.

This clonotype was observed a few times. This CDR3 reads CASSYEQGKAFF. CDR3 sequence (DNA): TGTGCCAGCAGCTACGAACAGGGGAAAGCTTTCTTT. The chain is built from TRBV5-4 and TRBJ1-1; 7 bases match TRBD1. With 3 bases clipped from V and 9 bases from J, the junction kept 5 bases outside the gene matches. Germline V gene data show CDR1 as SGHNT and CDR2 as YYREEE (reference sequence). There are 12 residues in the CDR3.

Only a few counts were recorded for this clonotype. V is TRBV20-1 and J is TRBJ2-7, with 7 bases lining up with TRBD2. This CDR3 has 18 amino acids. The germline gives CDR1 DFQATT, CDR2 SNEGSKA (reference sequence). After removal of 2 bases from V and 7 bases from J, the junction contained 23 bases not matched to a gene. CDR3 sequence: CSARKQQRKVGTTREQYF. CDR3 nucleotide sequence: TGCAGTGCTAGAAAGCAACAGAGGAAAGTTGGGACTACCCGAGAGCAGTACTTC.

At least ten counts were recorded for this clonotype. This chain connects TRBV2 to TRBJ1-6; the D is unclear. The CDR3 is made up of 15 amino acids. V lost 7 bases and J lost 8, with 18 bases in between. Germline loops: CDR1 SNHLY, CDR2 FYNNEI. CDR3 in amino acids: CASKTLGVVYSPLHF. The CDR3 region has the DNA TGTGCCAGCAAAACCCTGGGAGTTGTATATTCACCCCTCCACTTT.

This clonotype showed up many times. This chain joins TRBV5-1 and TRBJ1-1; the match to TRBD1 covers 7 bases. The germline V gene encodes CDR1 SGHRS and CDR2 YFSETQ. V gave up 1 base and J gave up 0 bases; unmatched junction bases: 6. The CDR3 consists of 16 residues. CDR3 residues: CASSLPGQSLNTEAFF. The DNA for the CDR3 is TGCGCCAGCAGCTTGCCGGGACAGAGTCTGAACACTGAAGCTTTCTTT. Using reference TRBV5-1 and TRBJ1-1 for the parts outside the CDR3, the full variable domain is KAGVTQTPRYLIKTRGQQVTLSCSPISGHRSVSWYQQTPGQGLQFLFEYFSETQRNKGNFPGRFSGRQFSNSRSEMNVSTLELGDSALYLCASSLPGQSLNTEAFFGQGTRLTVV.

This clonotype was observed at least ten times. The CDR3 DNA reads TGTGCCAGCAGCCCAGGGCCTCAACGATACGAGCAGTACTTC. This translates into CASSPGPQRYEQYF. The rearrangement links TRBV7-9 to TRBJ2-7; maybe TRBD1 (5 bases). The germline CDR1 and CDR2 sequences are SEHNR and FQNEAQ (reference sequence). V shed 5 bases and J shed 4 bases, with 15 bases lying between them. The length of the CDR3 is 14 residues.

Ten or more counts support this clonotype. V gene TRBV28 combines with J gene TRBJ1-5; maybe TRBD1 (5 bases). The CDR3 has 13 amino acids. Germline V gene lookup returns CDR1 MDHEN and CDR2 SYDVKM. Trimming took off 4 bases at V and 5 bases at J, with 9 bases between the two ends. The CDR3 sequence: CASSWGSDQPQHF. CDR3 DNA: TGTGCCAGCAGTTGGGGGAGCGATCAGCCCCAGCATTTT.

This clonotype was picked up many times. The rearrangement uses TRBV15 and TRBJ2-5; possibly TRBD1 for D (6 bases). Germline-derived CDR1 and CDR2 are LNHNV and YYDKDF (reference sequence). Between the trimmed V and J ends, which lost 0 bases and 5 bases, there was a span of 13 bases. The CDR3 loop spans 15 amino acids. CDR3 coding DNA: TGTGCCACCAGCAGAGAACTAGGGGGTGGGGAGACCCAGTACTTC. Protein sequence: CATSRELGGGETQYF.

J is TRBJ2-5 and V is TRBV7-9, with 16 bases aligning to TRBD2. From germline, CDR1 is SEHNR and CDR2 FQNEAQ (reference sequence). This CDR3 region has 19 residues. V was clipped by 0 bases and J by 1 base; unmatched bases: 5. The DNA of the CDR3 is TGTGCCAGCAGCTTAGCGGTGGGACTAGCGGGAGGGCTCCAAGAGACCCAGTACTTC. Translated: CASSLAVGLAGGLQETQYF.

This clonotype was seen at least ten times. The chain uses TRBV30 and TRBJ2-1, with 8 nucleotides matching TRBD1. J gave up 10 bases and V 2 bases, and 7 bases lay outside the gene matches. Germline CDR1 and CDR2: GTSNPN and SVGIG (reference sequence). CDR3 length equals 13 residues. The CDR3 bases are TGTGCCTGGAGTTCGTCAGGGGGCCTAGAGCAGTTCTTC. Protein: CAWSSSGGLEQFF.

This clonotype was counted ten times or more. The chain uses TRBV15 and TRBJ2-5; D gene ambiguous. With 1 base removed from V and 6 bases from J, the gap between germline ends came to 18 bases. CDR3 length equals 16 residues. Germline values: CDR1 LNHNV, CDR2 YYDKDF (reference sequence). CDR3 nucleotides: TGTGCCACCAGCAGAGCCCTTGTAGCCAGCAAAAAGACCCAGTACTTC. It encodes CATSRALVASKKTQYF.

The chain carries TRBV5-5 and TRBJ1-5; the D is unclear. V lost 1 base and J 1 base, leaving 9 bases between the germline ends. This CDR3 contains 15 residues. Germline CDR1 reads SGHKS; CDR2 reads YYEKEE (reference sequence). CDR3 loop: CASSLTPRSNQPQHF. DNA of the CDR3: TGTGCCAGCAGCTTGACTCCAAGGAGCAATCAGCCCCAGCATTTT.